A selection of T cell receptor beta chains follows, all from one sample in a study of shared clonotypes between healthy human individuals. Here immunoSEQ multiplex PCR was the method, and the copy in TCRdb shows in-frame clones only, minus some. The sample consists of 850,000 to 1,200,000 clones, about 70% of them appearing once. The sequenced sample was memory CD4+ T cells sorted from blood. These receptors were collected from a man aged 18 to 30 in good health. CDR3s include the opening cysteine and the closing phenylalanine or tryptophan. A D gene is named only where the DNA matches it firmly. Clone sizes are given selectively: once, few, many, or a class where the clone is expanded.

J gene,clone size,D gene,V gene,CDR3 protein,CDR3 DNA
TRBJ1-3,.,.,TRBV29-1,CSYKGVIGNTIYF,TGCAGCTACAAAGGGGTTATTGGAAACACCATATATTTT
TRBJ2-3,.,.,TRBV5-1,CASSLQDARTDTQYF,TGCGCCAGCAGCTTGCAGGACGCGCGCACAGATACGCAGTATTTT
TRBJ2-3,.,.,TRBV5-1,CASSLAKGEATHRTDTQYF,TGCGCCAGCAGCTTGGCCAAAGGGGAAGCGACCCATCGCACAGATACGCAGTATTTT
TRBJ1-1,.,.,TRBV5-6,CASSSGLNTEAFF,TGTGCCAGCAGCAGCGGTCTGAACACTGAAGCTTTCTTT
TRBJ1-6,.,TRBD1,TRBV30,CAWAGQSSYNSPLHF,TGTGCCTGGGCGGGACAGAGCTCCTATAATTCACCCCTCCACTTT
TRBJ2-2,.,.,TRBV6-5,CASRYGAENTGELFF,TGTGCCAGCAGATACGGGGCGGAGAACACCGGGGAGCTGTTTTTT
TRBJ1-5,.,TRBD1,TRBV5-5,CASSWAGTGDQPQHF,TGTGCCAGCAGCTGGGCGGGGACAGGGGACCAGCCCCAGCATTTT
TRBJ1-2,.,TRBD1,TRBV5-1,CASSLGGQNYGYTF,TGCGCCAGCAGCTTGGGGGGACAGAACTATGGCTACACCTTC
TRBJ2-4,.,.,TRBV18,CASSTLGNLYF,TGTGCCAGCTCAACACTAGGAAATTTGTACTTC
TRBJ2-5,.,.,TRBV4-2,CASSQVGAEQTQYF,TGTGCCAGCAGCCAGGTAGGGGCGGAACAGACCCAGTACTTC
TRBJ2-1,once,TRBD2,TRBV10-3,CAISLNLPGLAGGNNEQFF,TGTGCCATCAGCTTAAACCTCCCCGGACTAGCGGGGGGGAACAATGAGCAGTTCTTC
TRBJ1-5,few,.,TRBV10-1,CASSEKGGQTSNQPQHF,TGCGCCAGCAGTGAGAAAGGTGGACAGACGAGCAATCAGCCCCAGCATTTT
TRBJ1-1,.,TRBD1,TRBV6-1,CASSLSDRPTEAFF,TGTGCCAGCAGTCTGTCGGACAGGCCAACTGAAGCTTTCTTT
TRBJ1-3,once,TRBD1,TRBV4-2,CASSQAGGNSGNTIYF,TGTGCCAGCAGCCAAGCAGGGGGGAACTCTGGAAACACCATATATTTT
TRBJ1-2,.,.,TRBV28,CASSLGTGLYGYTF,TGTGCCAGCAGTTTAGGCACAGGGCTCTATGGCTACACCTTC
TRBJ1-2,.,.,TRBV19,CASSTSTGRGSYGYTF,TGTGCCAGTAGTACCTCCACAGGGAGGGGTAGCTATGGCTACACCTTC
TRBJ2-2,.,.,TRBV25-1,CASEGHNTGELFF,TGTGCCAGCGAGGGACATAACACCGGGGAGCTGTTTTTT
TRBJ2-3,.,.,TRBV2,CASRERTTSTDTQYF,TGTGCCAGCAGAGAAAGGACCACTAGCACAGATACGCAGTATTTT
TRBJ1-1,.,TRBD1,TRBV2,CASSPEQGSTEAFF,TGTGCCAGCAGTCCCGAACAGGGGAGCACTGAAGCTTTCTTT